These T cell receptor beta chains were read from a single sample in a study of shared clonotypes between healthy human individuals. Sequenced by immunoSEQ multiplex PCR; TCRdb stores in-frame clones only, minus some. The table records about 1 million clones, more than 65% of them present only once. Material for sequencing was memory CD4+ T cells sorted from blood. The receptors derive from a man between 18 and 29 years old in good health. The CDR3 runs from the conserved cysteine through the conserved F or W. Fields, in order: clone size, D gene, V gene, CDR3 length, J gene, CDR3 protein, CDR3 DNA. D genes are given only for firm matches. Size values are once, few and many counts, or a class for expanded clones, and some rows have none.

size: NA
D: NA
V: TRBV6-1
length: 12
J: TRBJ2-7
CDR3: CASSWGWDEQYF
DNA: TGTGCCAGCAGTTGGGGTTGGGACGAGCAGTACTTC

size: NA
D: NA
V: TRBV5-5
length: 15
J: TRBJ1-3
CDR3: CASSLGASSGNTIYF
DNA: TGTGCCAGCAGCTTGGGGGCTTCCTCTGGAAACACCATATATTTT

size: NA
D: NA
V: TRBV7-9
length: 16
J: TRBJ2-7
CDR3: CASSPHTGPPSYEQYF
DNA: TGTGCCAGCAGCCCTCATACAGGGCCCCCCTCCTACGAGCAGTACTTC

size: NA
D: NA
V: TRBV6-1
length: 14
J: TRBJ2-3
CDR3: CASTRQKSTDTQYF
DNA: TGTGCCAGCACCCGACAGAAGAGCACAGATACGCAGTATTTT

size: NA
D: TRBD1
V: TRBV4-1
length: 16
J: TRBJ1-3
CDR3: CASSQTDRATGNTIYF
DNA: TGCGCCAGCAGCCAGACGGACAGGGCGACTGGAAACACCATATATTTT

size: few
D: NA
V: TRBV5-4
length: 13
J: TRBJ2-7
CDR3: CASSAAGPYEQYF
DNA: TGTGCCAGCAGCGCAGCAGGGCCCTACGAGCAGTACTTC

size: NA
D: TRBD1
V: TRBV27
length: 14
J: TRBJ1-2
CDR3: CASSPRQGSYGYTF
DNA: TGTGCCAGCAGCCCTAGACAGGGATCCTATGGCTACACCTTC

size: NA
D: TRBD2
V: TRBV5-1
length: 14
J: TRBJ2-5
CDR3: CASSILAGPGTQYF
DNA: TGTGCCAGCAGCATCTTAGCGGGGCCTGGGACCCAGTACTTC

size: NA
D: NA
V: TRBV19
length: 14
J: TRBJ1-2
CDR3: CASRPPTTNYGYTF
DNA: TGTGCCAGTAGACCTCCAACTACTAACTATGGCTACACCTTC

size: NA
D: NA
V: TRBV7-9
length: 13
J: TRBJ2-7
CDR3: CASSRDNTYEQYF
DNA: TGTGCCAGCAGCCGAGACAACACCTACGAGCAGTACTTC

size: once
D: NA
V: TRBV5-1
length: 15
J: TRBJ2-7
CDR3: CASREADRSFYEQYF
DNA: TGCGCCAGCAGGGAGGCGGACAGATCCTTCTACGAGCAGTACTTC

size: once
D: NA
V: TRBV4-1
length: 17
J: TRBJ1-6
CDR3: CASSQAAADPRRSPLHF
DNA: TGCGCCAGCAGCCAAGCAGCCGCGGACCCCAGGAGGTCACCCCTCCACTTT

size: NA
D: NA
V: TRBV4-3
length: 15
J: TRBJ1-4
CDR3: CASSQEGTANEKLFF
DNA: TGCGCCAGCAGCCAAGAGGGGACGGCTAATGAAAAACTGTTTTTT

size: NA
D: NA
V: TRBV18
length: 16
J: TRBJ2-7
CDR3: CASSPPEGASSYEQYF
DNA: TGTGCCAGCTCACCACCGGAGGGGGCGAGCTCCTACGAGCAGTACTTC

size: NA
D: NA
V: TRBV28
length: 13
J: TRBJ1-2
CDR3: CASSPSRNYGYTF
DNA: TGTGCCAGCAGTCCCTCCAGGAACTATGGCTACACCTTC

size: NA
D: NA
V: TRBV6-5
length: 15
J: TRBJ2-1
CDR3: CASSAGDSLYNEQFF
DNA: TGTGCCAGCAGTGCGGGGGACAGCCTTTACAATGAGCAGTTCTTC

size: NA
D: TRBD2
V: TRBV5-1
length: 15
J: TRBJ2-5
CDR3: CASSLGLAGKETQYF
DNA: TGCGCCAGCAGCTTGGGGCTAGCGGGGAAAGAGACCCAGTACTTC

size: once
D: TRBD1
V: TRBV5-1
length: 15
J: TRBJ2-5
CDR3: CASTSTGGIQETQYF
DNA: TGCGCCAGCACCTCGACAGGGGGCATCCAAGAGACCCAGTACTTC

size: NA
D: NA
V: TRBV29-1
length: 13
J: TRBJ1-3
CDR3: CSVVLNSGNTIYF
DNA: TGCAGCGTTGTCCTAAACTCTGGAAACACCATATATTTT

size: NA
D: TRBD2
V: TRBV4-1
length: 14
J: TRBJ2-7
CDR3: CASSQGEGYYEQYF
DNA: TGCGCCAGCAGCCAAGGGGAGGGCTATTACGAGCAGTACTTC

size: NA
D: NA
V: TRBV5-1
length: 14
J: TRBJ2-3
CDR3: CASSLDVAADTQYF
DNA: TGCGCCAGCAGCTTGGATGTGGCGGCAGATACGCAGTATTTT